This record covers a single TCR beta chain. Assay used: immunoSEQ multiplex PCR; TCRdb lists only in-frame clones, some missing. Of 25,000 to 35,000 clones listed, roughly 91% are singletons. This sample was taken from a study of control samples from healthy donors and cancer patients. Germline V gene sequence: CDR1 MNHEY, CDR2 SVGAGI. This CDR3 has 14 residues. V was shortened by 8 bases and J by 1 base, with 11 bases between the two germline ends. The V call is TRBV6-5, the J call TRBJ2-2, with a tentative D call TRBD1 (6 bases). This TCR was sampled from a man aged 45-65 years with lung cancer. Sequencing input: PBMCs. CDR3 residues: CASEGVVNTGELFF. The CDR3 DNA sequence: TGTGCCAGCGAGGGGGTGGTGAACACCGGGGAGCTGTTTTTT.